This paragraph reports one TCR beta chain. The CDR3 spans 11 residues. Germline CDR1 is SGHAT and CDR2 is FQNNGV. Trimming shortened V by 5 bases and J by 14 bases, and 10 bases separated the two germline ends. By way of CD45RO/CCR7/CD25/CD127/CD95/CD27, the CD4+ regulatory, stem cell-like memory, central memory and naive cells were sorted. What was sequenced were expressed TCRB transcripts, since all of the isolated RNA had been reverse transcribed. Naive, central memory and regulatory T cell samples averaged roughly 3.6 million reads. Generated by immunoSEQ multiplex PCR, the TCRdb table keeps only in-frame clones and is missing some. This table has hundreds of thousands of clones, over 65% appearing once. The data belong to a study of beta chain features in type 1 diabetes.

The chain combines TRBV11-2 with TRBJ1-6; D is ambiguous. Sequencing used naive CD4+ T cells from blood. This TCR was sampled from a young man in good health. CDR3 nucleotide sequence: TGTGCCAGCAGCCGGACGGCCGCCCTCCACTTT. Translating it yields CASSRTAALHF.